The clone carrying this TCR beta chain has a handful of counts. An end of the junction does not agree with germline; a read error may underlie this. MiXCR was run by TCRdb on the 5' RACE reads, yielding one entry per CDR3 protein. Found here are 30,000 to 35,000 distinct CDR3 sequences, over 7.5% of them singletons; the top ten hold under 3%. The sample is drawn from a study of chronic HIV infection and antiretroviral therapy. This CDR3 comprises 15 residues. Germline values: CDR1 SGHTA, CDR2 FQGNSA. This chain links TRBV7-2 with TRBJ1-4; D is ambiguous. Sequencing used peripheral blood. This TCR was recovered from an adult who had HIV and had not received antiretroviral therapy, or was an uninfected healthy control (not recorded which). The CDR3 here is CASSLGERPNDKLFF. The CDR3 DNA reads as TGTGCCAGCAGCTTAGGGGAACGCCCAAATGACAAACTGTTTTTT.